The TCR beta chain under discussion was sequenced for a study of cytomegalovirus exposure and HLA in healthy donors (dated by TCRdb to the late 2010s). Background for the entire study: An earlier analysis of 587 of the donors reported 250 to 350 Gb of sequence data and about 120 million unique TCR beta sequences obtained from approximately 180 million T cells. An early release covering 500 to 750 HLA-typed donors comprised 250 to 350 gigabases of sequencing data and roughly 85 million unique TCR sequences. The genetic ancestry cluster associated with self-reported Caucasian donors included 65% to 90% of the approximately 430 genotyped donors. The study was designed to test whether signatures of past pathogen exposure could be identified by cataloging public T cell receptors. Using immunosequencing, the study profiled T cell repertoires from around 670 subjects and related those repertoires to cytomegalovirus serostatus. A separate validation cohort of roughly 110 different subjects was used in addition to the approximately 700-subject first cohort. To predict cytomegalovirus infection status, the study brought together high-throughput TCR immunosequencing, statistical association of individual TCRs with disease status, and machine learning. A later analysis re-examined previously published TCR beta repertoires from 610 or so donors and added high-resolution HLA genotyping to investigate patterns of TCR occurrence. Rather than using new phenotypic data, the later analysis identified candidate immune exposures from TCR beta sequences and from how often those sequences occurred across donors. An earlier analysis of several hundred of the donors applied high-throughput TCR beta sequencing to assess whether each TCR beta V gene segment acted as functional or pseudogenic. Donor age, sex, ethnicity and CMV serostatus were collected together with the repertoire data. In a later genetic analysis, genome-wide SNP genotypes for 398 of the 666 donors were used, and that subset was treated as a discovery cohort. Every discovery cohort repertoire had been produced on one sequencing platform. HLA typing included class I and class II loci at four-digit resolution. Typing coverage differed by locus: A, B, C, DRB1 and DQB1 were typed in roughly 620-630 donors, DQA1 in about 500, DPA1 in some 600, and DPB1 in just under 490. Because of strong linkage in the cohort, a few DR-DQ haplotypes were treated as single units for association and clustering. Across some 400 genotyped donors of the cohort, an average of about 250,000 unique TCR beta nucleotide sequences per donor were sequenced, and approximately 19% of those sequences were non-productive.

The cohort consisted of 670 or so healthy bone marrow donors. At the time of sampling, every cohort member was nominally healthy, though immune exposures that went unrecorded were likely present. The donor was CMV seropositive and belonged to the group of 250 to 300 seropositive cohort members. Every donor gave a peripheral blood sample, and the peripheral blood mononuclear cells from that sample were used for TCR beta sequencing. The Qiagen DNeasy Blood Extraction Kit was used to extract genomic DNA from the blood cell samples. Notes on this clone: Its target antigen remains unknown. Per-base quality was not reported, and no clone a single base away is much larger than it.

Spanning cysteine to phenylalanine, the CDR3 consists of 13 amino acids. The only DNA kept is the CDR3, 39 bases in frame from the first base. In the germline V gene (reference sequence), CDR1 corresponds to GTSNPN and CDR2 to SVGIG. The V end loses 5 bases and the J end loses 4 bases, and a stretch of 11 bases separates them. Study-wide findings and limitations: Most CMV-associated TCR beta chains appeared to be HLA-restricted in a later analysis, and the HLA associations seemed to be driven largely by CMV exposure. In a later analysis, several top co-occurrence clusters were reported to appear linked to parvovirus B19, influenza, CMV and Epstein-Barr virus. Roughly uniform sequencing depth across donors was assumed in presence/absence analyses, although this assumption may not hold. A few of the identified cytomegalovirus-associated TCR beta chains were confirmed in vitro to be specific for cytomegalovirus antigens. At a false discovery rate of 0.05, a later analysis linked some 17,000 TCR beta sequences to specific HLA alleles. It was suggested by the authors that the approach could potentially be generalized to other disease states and immunological phenotypes. Linkage disequilibrium might explain the correlated functional status among segregating V segments, but an unknown experimental factor could not be ruled out. The earlier analysis of 587 of the donors excluded approximately 17 rarely observed V segments, including chromosome 9 orphons, because counts were too low. This cohort had only TCR beta chains sequenced, and the lack of alpha or paired-chain data limited which features could be detected. A total of 150 to 200 TCR beta chains were listed by the study as associated with cytomegalovirus. According to a later analysis, TCR association rates differed among HLA loci, with DRB1 alleles showing the most associated TCRs and HLA-C alleles showing the fewest. For the cohort, immune exposure information was limited to CMV serostatus. In a later genetic analysis, fewer N-insertions in productive TCRs were reported among donors in an Asian-associated ancestry cluster than the approximately 710-donor mean. In an earlier analysis of over 550 of the donors, most TCR beta V segments were observed in productive rearrangements about 87% or about 30% of the time, broadly matching IMGT annotations. Cytomegalovirus status was reported to be diagnosed by the classifier with high specificity and sensitivity in both the original and validation cohorts. When HLA alleles, especially DR and DQ, strongly co-occurred, TCR associations were difficult to assign to individual alleles. A cluster of highly shared sequence variants was judged likely to represent a technical artifact of the sequencing pipeline. Most TCR sequences were seen in very few donors, while some public TCRs were found in many individuals. A further reported finding was that TCR beta sequences accurately predicted the HLA-A and HLA-B alleles for most subjects in the first cohort. A later genetic analysis associated a missense DCLRE1C variant with V-gene and J-gene trimming of TCR beta chains, and an independent cohort replicated the association. Because HLA typing was unavailable for some donors at each locus, only the typed subset was used in association tests. In a later analysis, HLA-associated TCR beta chains were found to be more clonally expanded and to have lower generation probabilities than equally common non-associated chains. The 87-base-pair reads could not distinguish some IMGT-functional V segments, including TRBV6-2 and TRBV6-3, so those segments were excluded.

Receptor libraries were prepared by the immunoSEQ multiplex PCR assay. A mixture of 60 forward primers for TCR Vbeta segments and 13 reverse primers for TCR Jbeta segments was used in the multiplex PCR. The CDR3 region of rearranged TCR beta genes was amplified from genomic DNA with a multiplex PCR assay. The Illumina HiSeq System was used to sequence the amplified TCR beta libraries as 87-base-pair reads. Regarding the original processing steps: A later analysis counted approximately 84 million unique TCR beta chains across the 640 or so repertoires, and some 11 million of these chains were shared by at least two donors. Raw reads were error-corrected and collapsed into unique sequences by a nearest-neighbor algorithm in which closely related sequences were merged to remove PCR and sequencing errors. To assign V, D and J gene segments, CDR3 sequences were aligned to IMGT reference sequences. For a sequence to be retained, a match of at least six nucleotides was required to both a V gene segment and a J gene segment. Rearrangements were classified as productive when the CDR3 lacked stop codons and remained in frame with V and J, and all other rearrangements were classified as non-productive. CDR3 was defined by IMGT convention, running from the second conserved V-encoded cysteine to the conserved J-encoded phenylalanine. Sequences without an unambiguous match to a single V gene segment were excluded from the earlier analysis of approximately 560 of the donors. In an earlier analysis of 587 of the donors, V segments were called functional above 56.7% productive rearrangements and were called segregating when the between-donor standard deviation exceeded 5%. A statistical classification framework was built to diagnose cytomegalovirus status from the catalog of TCR beta chain sequences. In a later analysis, TCR nucleotide sequences were compared against IMGT/GENE-DB human TR gene sequences so that V and J genes could be assigned. The TCRdist pipeline was used in a later analysis to assign CDR3 sequences and most-parsimonious VDJ recombination scenarios. In a later analysis, each TCR beta chain was defined by its CDR3 amino acid sequence together with its V-gene family, and reads without a unique V-gene family were excluded. As a way to deal with suspected cross-contamination and a sequencing artifact, a later analysis dropped approximately 590 nucleotide sequences that were highly shared and had low generation probability. A later analysis calculated a clonal expansion index for each public chain from normalized within-repertoire ranks of inferred template counts. In a later analysis, generation probabilities were computed with a VDJ recombination model fitted to out-of-frame rearrangements, and the resulting probabilities were checked against IGoR. A later analysis scored TCR-TCR, TCR-HLA and TCR-CMV co-occurrence with hypergeometric tests, applying a repertoire-size bias correction to TCR pairs. False discovery rates were estimated in a later analysis by permuting HLA or CMV assignments 20 times. In a later analysis, co-occurring TCRs were grouped using DBSCAN, and TCRdist sequence similarity was added for clustering within HLA-allele-positive subsets. Repertoires with fewer than 30,000 or more than 120,000 public chains, plus five repertoires with anomalous nucleotide sharing, were excluded from co-occurrence clustering. Here the immuneACCESS table is served through TCRdb, limited to in-frame sequences with V and J called. Missing clones are a known gap in these copies; in checked studies unresolved V genes cover under half, and the rest lacks a known reason. V, J and clone size reflect that table, while D and trimming were determined from the DNA. This sample is represented by 150,000 to 200,000 clones; about 84% of them were singletons. The top ten hold about 1.5% of the sample.

The sequence is built from TRBV30 and TRBJ2-2; TRBD2 might be the D gene, on 5 matching bases. The sequenced sample was PBMCs. The receptor comes from a man aged 45-60 years in good health and CMV-seropositive. The CDR3 has the sequence CAWLRVFTGELFF. The DNA sequence is TGTGCCTGGTTGCGGGTCTTCACCGGGGAGCTGTTTTTT.